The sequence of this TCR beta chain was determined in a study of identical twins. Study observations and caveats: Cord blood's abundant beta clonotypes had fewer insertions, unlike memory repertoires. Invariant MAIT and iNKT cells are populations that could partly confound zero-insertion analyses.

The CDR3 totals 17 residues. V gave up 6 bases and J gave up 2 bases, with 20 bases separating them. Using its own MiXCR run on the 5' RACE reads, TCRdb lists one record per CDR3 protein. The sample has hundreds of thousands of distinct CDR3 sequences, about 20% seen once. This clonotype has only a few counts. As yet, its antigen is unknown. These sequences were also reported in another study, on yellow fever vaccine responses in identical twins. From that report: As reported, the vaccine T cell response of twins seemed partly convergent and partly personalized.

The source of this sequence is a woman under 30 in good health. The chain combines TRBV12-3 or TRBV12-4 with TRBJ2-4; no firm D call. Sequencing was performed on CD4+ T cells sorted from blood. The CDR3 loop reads CASSPSSLGPSKNIQYF. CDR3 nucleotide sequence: TGTGCCAGCAGCCCGAGTAGCCTGGGCCCCTCCAAAAACATTCAGTACTTC.